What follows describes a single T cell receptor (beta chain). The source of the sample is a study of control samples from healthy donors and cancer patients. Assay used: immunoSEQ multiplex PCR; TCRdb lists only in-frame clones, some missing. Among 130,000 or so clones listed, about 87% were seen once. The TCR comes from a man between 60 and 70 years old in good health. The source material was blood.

DNA for the CDR3: TGTGCCAGCCGTCAGGGGGGGGCCGGAGATGAGCAGTTCTTC. Amino acids: CASRQGGAGDEQFF. The rearrangement links TRBV28 to TRBJ2-1; D tentatively reads TRBD1 or TRBD2 (7 bases each). Trimming removed 8 bases at V and 8 bases at J, with 19 bases between. In germline, CDR1 is MDHEN, CDR2 SYDVKM. CDR3 length: 14 residues.